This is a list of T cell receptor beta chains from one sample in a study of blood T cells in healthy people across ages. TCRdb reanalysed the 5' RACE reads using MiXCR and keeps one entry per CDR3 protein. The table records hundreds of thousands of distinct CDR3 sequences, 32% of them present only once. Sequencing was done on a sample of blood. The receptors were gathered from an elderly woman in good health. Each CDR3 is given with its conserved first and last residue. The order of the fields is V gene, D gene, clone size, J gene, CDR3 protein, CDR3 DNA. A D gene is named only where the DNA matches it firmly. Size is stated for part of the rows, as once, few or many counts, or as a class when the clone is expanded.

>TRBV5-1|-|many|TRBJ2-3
CASSLGAGATDTQYF
TGCGCCAGCAGCTTGGGGGCGGGCGCCACAGATACGCAGTATTTT
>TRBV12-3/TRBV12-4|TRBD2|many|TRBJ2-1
CASRALGGGNNVEQFF
TGTGCCAGCAGAGCCCTCGGGGGGGGAAATAATGTTGAGCAGTTCTTC
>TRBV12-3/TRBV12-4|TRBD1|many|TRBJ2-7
CASTGDSSYEQYF
TGTGCCAGCACCGGGGACAGCTCCTACGAGCAGTACTTC
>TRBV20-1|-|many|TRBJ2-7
CSARDYDSYEQYF
TGCAGTGCTAGAGATTACGACAGCTACGAGCAGTACTTC
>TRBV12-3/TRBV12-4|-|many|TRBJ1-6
CASSSGKNYNSPLHF
TGTGCCAGCAGCTCAGGGAAAAACTATAATTCACCCCTCCACTTT
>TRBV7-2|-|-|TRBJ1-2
CASSQQGNRGYTF
TGTGCCAGCAGCCAGCAGGGGAATCGAGGCTACACCTTC
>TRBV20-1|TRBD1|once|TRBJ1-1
CSARAPPGQGGSGTEAFF
TGCAGTGCTAGAGCCCCTCCGGGACAGGGAGGGTCCGGCACTGAAGCTTTCTTT
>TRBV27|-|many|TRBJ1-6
CASSLFRTFQSSYNSPLHF
TGTGCCAGCAGTTTATTCCGGACCTTTCAGAGCTCCTATAATTCACCCCTCCACTTT
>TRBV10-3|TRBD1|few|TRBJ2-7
CAIRQDRGGPYEQYF
TGTGCCATCAGACAGGACAGGGGAGGCCCCTACGAGCAGTACTTC
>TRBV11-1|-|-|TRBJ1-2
CASSPSSQAPYGYTF
TGTGCCAGCAGCCCGTCCTCACAGGCACCCTATGGCTACACCTTC
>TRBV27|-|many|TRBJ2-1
CASSLSIGGVSSYNEQFF
TGTGCCAGCAGTTTATCGATCGGCGGGGTGAGCTCCTACAATGAGCAGTTCTTC
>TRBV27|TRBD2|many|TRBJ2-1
CASSPLAETYNEQFF
TGTGCCAGCAGTCCGCTAGCGGAGACCTACAATGAGCAGTTCTTC
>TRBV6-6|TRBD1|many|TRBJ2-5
CASSYPDRGRETQYF
TGTGCCAGCAGTTACCCGGACAGGGGGCGAGAGACCCAGTACTTC
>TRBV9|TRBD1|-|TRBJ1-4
CASSGGQGIAGEKLFF
TGTGCCAGCAGCGGGGGACAGGGGATCGCTGGTGAAAAACTGTTTTTT
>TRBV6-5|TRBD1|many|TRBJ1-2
CASSWDRSGYGYTF
TGTGCCAGCAGTTGGGACAGGTCCGGCTATGGCTACACCTTC
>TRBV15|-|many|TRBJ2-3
CATRDPNSGAQYF
TGTGCCACCCGGGATCCCAACTCGGGAGCGCAGTATTTT
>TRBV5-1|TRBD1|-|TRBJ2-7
CASSRTGKTYNEQYF
TGCGCCAGCAGCCGGACAGGCAAGACCTACAATGAGCAGTACTTC
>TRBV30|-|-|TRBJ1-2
CAWRASGLDGYTF
TGTGCCTGGAGAGCGTCGGGGCTGGACGGCTACACCTTC
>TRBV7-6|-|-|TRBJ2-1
CASSLRTNEQFF
TGTGCCAGCAGCTTAAGAACCAATGAGCAGTTCTTC
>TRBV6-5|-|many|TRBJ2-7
CATRVEGRYEQYF
TGTGCCACCAGGGTTGAGGGGCGCTACGAGCAGTACTTC
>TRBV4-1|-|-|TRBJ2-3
CASSQETPTDTQYF
TGCGCCAGCAGCCAAGAGACACCCACAGATACGCAGTATTTT
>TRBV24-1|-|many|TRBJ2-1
CATSDRTASSYNEQFF
TGTGCCACCAGTGACCGGACAGCCAGCTCCTACAATGAGCAGTTCTTC
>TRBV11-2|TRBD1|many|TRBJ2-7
CASSLYRGHYEQYF
TGTGCCAGCAGCCTATACAGGGGGCACTACGAGCAGTACTTC
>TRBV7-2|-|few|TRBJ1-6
CASSFPGRVNSPPHF
TGTGCCAGCAGCTTCCCGGGACGAGTAAATTCACCCCCCCACTTT
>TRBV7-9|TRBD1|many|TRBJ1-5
CASSLGTGGLLAQPQHF
TGTGCCAGCAGCTTAGGGACAGGGGGGTTATTGGCTCAGCCCCAGCATTTT
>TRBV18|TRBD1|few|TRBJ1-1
CASSSGQATEAFF
TGTGCCAGCTCATCCGGACAGGCCACTGAAGCTTTCTTT
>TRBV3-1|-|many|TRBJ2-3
CASSLPMGGESMGTDTQYF
TGTGCCAGCAGCCTACCCATGGGCGGGGAAAGTATGGGCACAGATACGCAGTATTTT
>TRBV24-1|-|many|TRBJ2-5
CATSDPPQETQYF
TGTGCCACCAGTGATCCTCCCCAAGAGACCCAGTACTTC
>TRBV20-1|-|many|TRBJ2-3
CSARPHLRGARDTQYF
TGCAGTGCCAGACCCCACTTAAGGGGAGCACGAGATACGCAGTATTTT
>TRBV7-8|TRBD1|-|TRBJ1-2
CASSLMPGTGSGYGYTF
TGTGCCAGCAGCTTAATGCCCGGGACAGGGTCCGGCTATGGCTACACCTTC
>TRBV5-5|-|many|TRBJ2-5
CASSLGTGGTQYF
TGTGCCAGCAGCTTGGGCACGGGTGGGACCCAGTACTTC
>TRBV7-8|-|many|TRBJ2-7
CASSLARRDEQYF
TGTGCCAGCAGCTTAGCACGCAGGGACGAGCAGTACTTC
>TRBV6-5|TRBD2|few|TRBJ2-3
CASRPTSGKRFTQYF
TGTGCCAGCAGGCCCACTAGCGGGAAAAGGTTTACGCAGTATTTT
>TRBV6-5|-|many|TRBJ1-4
CASSYRIANEKLFF
TGTGCCAGCAGTTACCGGATAGCTAATGAAAAACTGTTTTTT
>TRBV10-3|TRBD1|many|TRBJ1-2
CAIRQQGAYDGYTF
TGTGCCATCAGGCAACAGGGGGCGTACGACGGCTACACCTTC
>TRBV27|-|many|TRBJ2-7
CASSLVQAGEQYF
TGTGCCAGCAGTTTGGTCCAAGCTGGCGAGCAGTACTTC
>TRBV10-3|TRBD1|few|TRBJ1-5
CATSTGGNQPQHF
TGTGCCACCTCGACAGGGGGCAATCAGCCCCAGCATTTT
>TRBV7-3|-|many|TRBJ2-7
CASSPLRRVGEQYF
TGTGCCAGCAGCCCACTCAGGCGGGTGGGCGAGCAGTACTTC
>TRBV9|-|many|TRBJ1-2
CASSPGNNSPLYGYTF
TGTGCCAGCAGCCCTGGAAACAACAGCCCCCTCTATGGCTACACCTTC
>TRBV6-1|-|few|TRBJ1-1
CASSEALEGTEAFF
TGTGCCAGCAGTGAAGCGCTGGAGGGGACTGAAGCTTTCTTT
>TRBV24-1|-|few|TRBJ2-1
CAASDLRSNEQFF
TGTGCCGCCAGTGATTTACGAAGCAATGAGCAGTTCTTC
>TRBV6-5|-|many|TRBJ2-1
CASSSRPSAAYNEQFF
TGTGCCAGCAGTTCTCGACCTAGCGCTGCCTACAATGAGCAGTTCTTC